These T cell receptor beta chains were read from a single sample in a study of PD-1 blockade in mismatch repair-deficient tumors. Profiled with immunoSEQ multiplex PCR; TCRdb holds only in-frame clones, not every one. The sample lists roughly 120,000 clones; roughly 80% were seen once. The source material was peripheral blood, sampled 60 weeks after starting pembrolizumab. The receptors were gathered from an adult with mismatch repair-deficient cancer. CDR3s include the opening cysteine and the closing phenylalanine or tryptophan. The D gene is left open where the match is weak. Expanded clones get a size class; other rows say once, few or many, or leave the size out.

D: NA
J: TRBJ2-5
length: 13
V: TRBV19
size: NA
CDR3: CASSIVKTETQYF
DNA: TGTGCCAGTAGTATAGTTAAAACGGAGACCCAGTACTTC

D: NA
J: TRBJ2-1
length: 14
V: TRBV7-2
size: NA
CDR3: CASSLGGSYNEQFF
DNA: TGTGCCAGCAGCTTAGGCGGCTCCTACAATGAGCAGTTCTTC

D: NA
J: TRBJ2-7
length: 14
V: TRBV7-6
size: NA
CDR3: CASSSPAEKLEQYF
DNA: TGTGCCAGCAGCTCTCCAGCGGAAAAACTCGAGCAGTACTTC

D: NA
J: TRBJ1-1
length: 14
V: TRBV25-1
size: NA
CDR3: CASSVGGRNTEAFF
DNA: TGTGCCAGCAGTGTAGGGGGGCGGAACACTGAAGCTTTCTTT

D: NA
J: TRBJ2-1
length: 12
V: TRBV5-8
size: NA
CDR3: CASSLEGVEQFF
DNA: TGTGCCAGCAGCTTGGAGGGAGTAGAGCAGTTCTTC

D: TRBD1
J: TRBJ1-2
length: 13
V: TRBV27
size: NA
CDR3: CASSSTGGVGYTF
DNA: TGTGCCAGCAGTTCTACAGGGGGAGTCGGCTACACCTTC

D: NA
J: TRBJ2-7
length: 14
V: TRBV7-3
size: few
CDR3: CASSEHPPPGEQYF
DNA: TGTGCCAGCAGCGAACACCCTCCTCCTGGGGAGCAGTACTTC

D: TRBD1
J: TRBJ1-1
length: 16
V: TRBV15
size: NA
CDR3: CATSRDVGDRGPEAFF
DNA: TGTGCCACCAGCAGAGATGTTGGGGACAGGGGTCCTGAAGCTTTCTTT

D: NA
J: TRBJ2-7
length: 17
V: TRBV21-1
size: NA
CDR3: CASSSLRSTAGPGEQYF
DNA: TGTGCCAGCAGCTCTCTCCGGTCCACAGCCGGACCGGGGGAGCAGTACTTC

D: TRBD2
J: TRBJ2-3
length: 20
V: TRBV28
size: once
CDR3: CASSPLGGAGGFRGTDTQYF
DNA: TGTGCCAGCAGTCCGCTCGGGGGAGCGGGGGGCTTTCGAGGCACAGATACGCAGTATTTT

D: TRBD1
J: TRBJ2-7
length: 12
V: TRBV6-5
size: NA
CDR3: CASSGTGGEQYF
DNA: TGTGCCAGCAGTGGGACAGGGGGAGAGCAGTACTTC

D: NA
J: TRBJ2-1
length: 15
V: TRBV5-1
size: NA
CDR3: CASSLVGDRNNEQFF
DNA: TGCGCCAGCAGCTTGGTGGGGGACCGGAACAATGAGCAGTTCTTC

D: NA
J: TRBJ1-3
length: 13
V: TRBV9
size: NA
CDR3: CASAGARGNTIYF
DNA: TGTGCCAGCGCAGGGGCCCGTGGAAACACCATATATTTT

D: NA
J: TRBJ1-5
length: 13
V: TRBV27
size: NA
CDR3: CASPRAGAKPQHF
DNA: TGTGCCAGCCCTCGGGCAGGGGCGAAGCCCCAGCATTTT

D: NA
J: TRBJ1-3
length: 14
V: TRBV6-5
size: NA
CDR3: CASSPDGLTNTIYF
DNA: TGTGCCAGCAGTCCCGACGGGTTGACAAACACCATATATTTT

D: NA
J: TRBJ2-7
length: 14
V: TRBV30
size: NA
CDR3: CAWSLTSYVWEQYF
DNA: TGTGCCTGGAGTCTTACTAGCTATGTGTGGGAGCAGTACTTC

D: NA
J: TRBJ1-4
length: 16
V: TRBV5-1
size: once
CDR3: CASSPSETATNEKLFF
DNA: TGCGCCAGCAGCCCCTCTGAGACCGCAACTAATGAAAAACTGTTTTTT

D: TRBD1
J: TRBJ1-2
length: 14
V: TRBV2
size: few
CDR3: CASRRQGANYGYTF
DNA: TGTGCCAGCAGGAGACAGGGGGCTAACTATGGCTACACCTTC

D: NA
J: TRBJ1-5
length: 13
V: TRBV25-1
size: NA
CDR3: CASSAGLGQPQHF
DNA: TGTGCCAGCAGTGCCGGGTTAGGGCAGCCCCAGCATTTT

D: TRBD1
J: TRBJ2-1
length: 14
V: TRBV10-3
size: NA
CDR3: CAISAWTGDNEQFF
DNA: TGTGCCATCAGTGCTTGGACAGGGGACAATGAGCAGTTCTTC

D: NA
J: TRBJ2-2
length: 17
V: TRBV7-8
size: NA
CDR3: CASSLRVPIQNTGELFF
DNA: TGTGCCAGCAGCCTAAGGGTCCCAATCCAAAACACCGGGGAGCTGTTTTTT

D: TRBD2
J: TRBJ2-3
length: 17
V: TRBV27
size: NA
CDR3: CASSWGGSYTTTDTQYF
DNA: TGTGCCAGCAGTTGGGGGGGATCATACACAACCACAGATACGCAGTATTTT

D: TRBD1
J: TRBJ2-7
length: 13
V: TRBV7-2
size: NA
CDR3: CASSSQGADEQYF
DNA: TGTGCCAGCAGCTCGCAGGGGGCCGACGAGCAGTACTTT

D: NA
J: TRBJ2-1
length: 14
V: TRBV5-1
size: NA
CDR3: CASSLMGSGNEQFF
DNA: TGCGCCAGCAGCTTGATGGGGTCTGGAAATGAGCAGTTCTTC

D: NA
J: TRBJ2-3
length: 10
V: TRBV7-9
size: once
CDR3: CASSSYTQYF
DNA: TGTGCCAGCAGCTCTTATACGCAGTATTTT

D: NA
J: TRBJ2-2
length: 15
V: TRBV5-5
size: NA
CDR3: CASSRDMPSTGELFF
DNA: TGTGCCAGCAGCCGGGACATGCCCAGCACCGGGGAGCTGTTTTTT

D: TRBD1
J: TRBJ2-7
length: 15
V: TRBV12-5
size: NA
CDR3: CASGLTGTGGGEQYF
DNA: TGTGCTAGTGGTTTGACCGGGACAGGGGGTGGCGAGCAGTACTTC

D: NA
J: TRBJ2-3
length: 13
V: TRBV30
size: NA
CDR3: CAWSVGSADTQYF
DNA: TGTGCCTGGAGTGTTGGGAGCGCCGATACGCAGTATTTT

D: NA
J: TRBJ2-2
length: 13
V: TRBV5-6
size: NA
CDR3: CASSSQGPGELFF
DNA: TGTGCCAGCAGCTCTCAGGGCCCCGGGGAGCTGTTTTTT

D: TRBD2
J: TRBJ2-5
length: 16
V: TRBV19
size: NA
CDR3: CASSTGLAVDQETQYF
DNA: TGTGCCAGTAGTACTGGACTAGCGGTCGACCAAGAGACCCAGTACTTC

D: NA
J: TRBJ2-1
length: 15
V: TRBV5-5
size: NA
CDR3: CASSHGRGSYNEQFF
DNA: TGTGCCAGCAGCCACGGACGGGGCTCCTACAATGAGCAGTTCTTC

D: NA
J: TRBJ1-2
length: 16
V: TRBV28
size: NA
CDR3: CASSTPPLRSNYGYTF
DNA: TGTGCCAGCAGCACCCCCCCACTCAGGAGTAACTATGGCTACACCTTC

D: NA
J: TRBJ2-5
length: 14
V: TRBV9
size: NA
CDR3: CASSVGQGLETQYF
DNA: TGTGCCAGCAGCGTAGGGCAGGGATTGGAGACCCAGTACTTC

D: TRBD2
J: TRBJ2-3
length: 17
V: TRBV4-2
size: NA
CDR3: CASSQGLAGEVTDTQYF
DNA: TGTGCCAGCAGCCAAGGTTTAGCGGGAGAGGTCACAGATACGCAGTATTTT

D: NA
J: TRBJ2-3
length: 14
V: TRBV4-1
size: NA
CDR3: CASSPLTSTDTQYF
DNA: TGCGCCAGCAGCCCTTTGACTAGCACAGATACGCAGTATTTT

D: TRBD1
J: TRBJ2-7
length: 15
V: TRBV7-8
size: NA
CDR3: CASSFLRQGPDEQYF
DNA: TGTGCCAGCAGCTTTCTTCGACAGGGGCCCGACGAGCAGTACTTC

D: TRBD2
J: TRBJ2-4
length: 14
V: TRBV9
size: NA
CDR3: CASSKNSGRNIQYF
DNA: TGTGCCAGCAGCAAAAACAGCGGGAGAAACATTCAGTACTTC

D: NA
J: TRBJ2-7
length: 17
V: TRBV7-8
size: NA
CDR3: CASSSNWGRDKTYEQYF
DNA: TGTGCCAGCAGCTCGAACTGGGGACGCGATAAGACGTACGAGCAGTACTTC

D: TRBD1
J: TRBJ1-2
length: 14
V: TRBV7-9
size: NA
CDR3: CASSLGQGGYGYTF
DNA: TGTGCCAGCAGCTTAGGACAGGGTGGTTATGGCTACACCTTC

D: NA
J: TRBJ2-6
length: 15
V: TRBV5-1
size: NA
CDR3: CASSFAGSGANVLTF
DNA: TGCGCCAGCAGCTTTGCAGGGTCTGGGGCCAACGTCCTGACTTTC

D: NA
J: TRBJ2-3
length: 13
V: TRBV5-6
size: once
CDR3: CASRQQSTDTQYF
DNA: TGTGCCAGCAGACAACAGAGCACAGATACGCAGTATTTT

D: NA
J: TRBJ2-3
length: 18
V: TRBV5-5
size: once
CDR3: CASSLRFREPPGGDTQYF
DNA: TGTGCCAGCAGCTTGCGATTTCGGGAGCCGCCTGGGGGAGATACGCAGTATTTT

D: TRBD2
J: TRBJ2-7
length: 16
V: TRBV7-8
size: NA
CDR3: CASRHPRTSGRGEQYF
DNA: TGTGCCAGCAGGCACCCCAGGACTAGCGGGAGAGGAGAGCAGTACTTC

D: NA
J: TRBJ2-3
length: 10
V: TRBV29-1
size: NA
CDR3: CSVRTDTQYF
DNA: TGCAGCGTTAGGACAGATACGCAGTATTTT

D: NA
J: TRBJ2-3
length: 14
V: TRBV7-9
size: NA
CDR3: CASSLDRITDTQYF
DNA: TGTGCCAGCAGCTTAGACAGAATCACAGATACGCAGTATTTT

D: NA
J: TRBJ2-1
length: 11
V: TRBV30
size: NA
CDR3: CAWSVNNEQFF
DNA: TGTGCCTGGAGTGTTAACAATGAGCAGTTCTTC

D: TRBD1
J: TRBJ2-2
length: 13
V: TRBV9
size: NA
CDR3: CASNQGASGELFF
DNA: TGTGCCAGCAATCAGGGGGCCTCCGGGGAGCTGTTTTTT

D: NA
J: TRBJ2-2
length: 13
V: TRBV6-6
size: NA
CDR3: CASSYGETGELFF
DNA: TGTGCCAGCAGTTACGGCGAAACCGGGGAGCTGTTTTTT

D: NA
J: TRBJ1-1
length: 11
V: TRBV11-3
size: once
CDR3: CASHGKAEAFF
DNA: TGTGCCAGCCACGGAAAGGCTGAAGCTTTCTTT

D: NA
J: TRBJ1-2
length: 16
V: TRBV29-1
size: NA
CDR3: CSVESVLVKSHYGYTF
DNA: TGCAGCGTTGAAAGTGTCCTGGTGAAGAGCCACTATGGCTACACCTTC

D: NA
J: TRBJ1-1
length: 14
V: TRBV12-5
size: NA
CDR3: CASGLSVFNTEAFF
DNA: TGTGCTAGTGGTTTGTCGGTCTTTAACACTGAAGCTTTCTTT

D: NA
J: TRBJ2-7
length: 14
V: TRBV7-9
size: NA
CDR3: CASSFSGPSSEQYF
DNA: TGTGCCAGCAGCTTTTCCGGGCCTTCCAGCGAGCAGTACTTC

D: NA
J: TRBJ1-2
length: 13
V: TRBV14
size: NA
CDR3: CASSQLQYYGYTF
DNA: TGTGCCAGCAGCCAACTTCAGTATTATGGCTACACCTTC

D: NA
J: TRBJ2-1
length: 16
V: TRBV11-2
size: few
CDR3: CASSLVGTGPTYEQFF
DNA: TGTGCCAGCAGCTTAGTGGGGACGGGGCCTACATATGAGCAGTTCTTC

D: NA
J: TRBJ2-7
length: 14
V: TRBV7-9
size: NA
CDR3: CASSLGQGEGEQYF
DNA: TGTGCCAGCAGCTTAGGGCAGGGGGAGGGCGAGCAGTACTTC

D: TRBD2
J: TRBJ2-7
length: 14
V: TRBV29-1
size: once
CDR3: CSVPTGGSSYEQYF
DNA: TGCAGCGTACCCACGGGGGGTAGCTCCTACGAGCAGTACTTC

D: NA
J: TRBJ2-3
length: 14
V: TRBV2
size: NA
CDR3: CASSLAISTDTQYF
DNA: TGTGCCAGCAGCCTAGCGATTAGCACAGATACGCAGTATTTT